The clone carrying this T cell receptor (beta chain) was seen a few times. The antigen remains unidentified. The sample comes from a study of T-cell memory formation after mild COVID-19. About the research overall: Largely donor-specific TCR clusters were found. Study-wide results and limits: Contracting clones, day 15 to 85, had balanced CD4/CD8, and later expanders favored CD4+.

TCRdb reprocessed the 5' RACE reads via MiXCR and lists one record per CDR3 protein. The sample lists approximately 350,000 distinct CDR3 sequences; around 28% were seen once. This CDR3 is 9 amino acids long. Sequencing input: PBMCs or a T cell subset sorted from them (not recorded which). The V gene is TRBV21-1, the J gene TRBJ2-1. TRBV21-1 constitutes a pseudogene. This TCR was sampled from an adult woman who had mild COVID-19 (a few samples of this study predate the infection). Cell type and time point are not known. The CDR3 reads CASSKGTFF. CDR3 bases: TGTGCCAGCAGCAAAGGAACCTTCTTC.